This record concerns one T cell receptor (beta chain) sequence. Its antigen is as yet unknown. Germline loops: CDR1 LGHNA, CDR2 YSLEER. CDR3 length: 14 residues. The V gene lost 1 base and the J gene lost 5 bases, with 8 bases spanning the gap. This sample was included in a study of T cell responses to AZD1222 COVID-19 vaccine. Study overall: It was second doses at about 4 or about 12 weeks that were pooled. Study-wide results and limits: At study baseline, merely roughly 6 AZD1222 recipients were seropositive. Nearly half of spike-specific TCRs reportedly go after variant regions that carry no mutations. In a largely white British group with more females than males, clonal diversity was possibly underestimated.

Libraries were prepared by immunoSEQ multiplex PCR; TCRdb keeps only in-frame clonotypes and omits some of them. The sample consists of some 140,000 clones, 85% to 95% of them appearing once. The specimen comprised peripheral blood, sampled on day 0 of AZD1222 vaccination. The rearrangement joins TRBV4-3 to TRBJ1-4; D unclear. This clonotype was obtained from an adult in good health. CDR3 in DNA: TGCGCCAGCAGCCAAGGCGAAGGGAATGAAAAACTGTTTTTT. Its translation is CASSQGEGNEKLFF.